This record looks at one T cell receptor (beta chain) sequence and its context. Its recognized antigen is unknown. Base qualities were left out, and no much larger clone turns up one base away. These data are taken from a study of shared clonotypes between healthy human individuals (dated by TCRdb to the early 2020s). At the level of the whole study: Three men and a couple of women, aged 18 to 49 years, made up the cohort. For each donor, CD4 naive and CD4 memory were each run on three plates, CD8 naive on two plates, and CD8 memory on one plate. To estimate repertoire size and how much clonotypes are shared between individuals, the study performed deep sequencing of blood TCR repertoires from roughly five healthy adults. To increase sequencing depth and limit assay-specific biases, different laboratories used diverse techniques to prepare libraries and sequence TCR repertoires. Per donor, leukapheresis produced somewhere between about 0.9 and 9.5 billion PBMCs.

Results and caveats for the whole study, not just this receptor: Because the study included a small number of donors, the genetic and exposure-history diversity represented was limited. Across a few donors, roughly 5% of naive CD4, roughly 3.5% of naive CD8, about 2.3% of memory CD4, and 0.4% to 0.45% of memory CD8 clonotypes were shared. Pairwise subsampling led to the expectation that sequencing depth would affect the degree of clonotype sharing among donors. Even with the large sequencing depth, rarefaction of the sorted-subset datasets indicated that sequencing was incomplete. Higher generation probabilities were observed for clonotypes shared by all four sorted-subset donors than for non-shared clonotypes. Sampling was restricted to blood, and TCR repertoires in tissue are likely to differ from TCR repertoires in blood. Estimated clonotype richness was generally larger for naive than for memory subsets.

Cut back by 1 base and 3 bases, the V and J ends lie 10 bases apart. CDR1 and CDR2 (GTSNPN, SVGIG) derive from the germline V gene (reference sequence). Counted from cysteine to phenylalanine, this CDR3 has 14 amino acids. Kept here is only the CDR3 DNA, which spans 42 bases and is read in frame from base 1. Using the deep immunoSEQ assay, TCR CDR3 regions were amplified from genomic DNA by multiplex PCR. Genomic DNA extracted from each cell subset was distributed evenly over all wells of several immunoSEQ 96-well plates, and each plate served as one replicate. For sorted subsets, each replicate PCR was loaded with 150 to 250 ng genomic DNA, equivalent to 30,000 or so T cell genomes. The purified libraries were quantified using a Qubit 3.0 fluorometer, sized with a Bioanalyzer 2100, and then quantified again using the KAPA Library Quantification kit. Every immunoSEQ 96-well plate was sequenced on a dedicated single-read 150-cycle Illumina NextSeq 550 flow cell. On the study's bioinformatics: Because the immunoSEQ output included only junctional sequences and no quality scores, the filtering could not be the same as the filtering used for full-length reads. Sequences were annotated with PyIR, a Python wrapper for IgBLAST v1.9, using IMGT germline references to assign V/J genes and CDR3. Reads were removed for weak V/J assignments (E-value above 1e-6), missing CDR3, stop codons, out-of-frame junctions, or ambiguous translated residues. A V3J clonotype was defined by an identical inferred V gene, J gene, and CDR3 amino acid sequence. The percentage overlap between two repertoires was calculated by dividing the number of shared unique clonotypes by the size of the smaller repertoire. Repertoire richness was assessed with RTK rarefaction, the Chao1 estimator, and Recon v2.1 estimates of unobserved clonotypes. OLGA was used to compute generation probabilities for all TCRbeta clonotypes that the gDNA method yielded from four donors. As stored in TCRdb, this immuneACCESS dataset retains in-frame rearrangements with V and J assigned. A fraction of the clones does not appear; measured against another copy, unresolved V genes explain less than half of the discrepancy, and the remainder lacks a known reason. The DNA was the basis for D and trimming; V, J and clone size are from that table. The sample profile shows millions of clones; more than 85% of them were found once. Jointly, the top ten make up about 0.39% of the sample.

Donors were healthy HIV-negative adults with no recently reported acute infections or vaccinations. Every donor was a Caucasian adult living in Nashville, Tennessee, USA. CD4+ T cells were enriched by magnetic negative selection, after which naive cells were positively selected on CD45RA and the negative fraction was taken as the memory subset. Blood was collected by leukapheresis, and PBMCs were isolated by Ficoll-Histopaque density gradient centrifugation and then cryopreserved in liquid nitrogen vapor phase. Analytical flow cytometry was used to check the purity and quantity of each magnetically sorted T cell population. Genomic DNA was isolated from every sorted fraction and measured by UV absorbance on a Nanodrop 2000c.

The chain joins TRBV30 to TRBJ2-4, and perhaps TRBD2 as D gene, on 5 matching bases. The source of this sequence is a man aged 18 to 35 in good health. Some clones in this sample may be carry-over from other donors' samples. The material sequenced was naive CD4+ T cells from PBMCs. The sample's cell subset or site label, decoded: CD45RA+ positively selected. The bases are TGTGCCTGGAGTGAAGTGAGGGTCAAAAACATTCAGTACTTC. Its translation reads: CAWSEVRVKNIQYF.